The rows below give T cell receptor beta chains drawn from one sample of a study of blood T cell repertoires in COVID-19. Libraries were prepared by immunoSEQ multiplex PCR; TCRdb keeps only in-frame clonotypes and omits some of them. Of roughly 500,000 clones listed, 80% to 90% are singletons. The specimen was peripheral blood. The receptors shown here come from a human donor in a cohort sampled during active COVID-19. CDR3s leave out the opening cysteine and the closing phenylalanine or tryptophan.

TRBV28,ASSDFPGTGTGNTIY
TRBV3-1/TRBV3-2,ASSQDWGTGVNTEAF
TRBV6-2/TRBV6-3,ASSYGTGGRNSPLH
TRBV11-3,ASSLGRDEQF
TRBV5-6,ASSPLAGGLDTQY
TRBV7-3,ASSLDGGRNIQY
TRBV11-2,ASSSPHGGPVGDTQY
TRBV9,ASSVVASGSTGELF
TRBV30,AWRTGQGRDTIY
TRBV7-9,ASSLAGPRRTEAF
TRBV7-6,ASSLGRGPNNEQF
TRBV15,ATSTPRQALNTEAF
TRBV15,ATSKSNRGEQY
TRBV6-5,ASGTGGARVYEQY
TRBV11-3,ASSLAGTGDYNEQF
TRBV11-1,ASSLGQPNTEAF
TRBV7-8,ASSFPRQGRERLNIQY
TRBV5-1,ASSLQVAGNTGELF
TRBV9,ASSANRVGDTQY
TRBV9,ASSVVAGGLTDTQY
TRBV7-9,ASSSDRVYGEAF
TRBV7-2,ASSWTGTSGSGAYEQY
TRBV5-1,ASSLAGGHYEQY
TRBV29-1,SAGTSGLVGSQY
TRBV7-9,ASSLLAGPYEQY
TRBV12-3/TRBV12-4,ASSLGDEQF
TRBV7-9,ASSLGVRDSDGYT
TRBV11-2,ASSPRVVVAHEQY
TRBV7-3,ASSVQGEGGYT
TRBV29-1,SVEKGTDTQY
TRBV5-6,ASSFDGRGFLAKNIQY
TRBV7-2,ASSLNRGGGNEKLF
TRBV6-1,ASSEPVYRAGNQPQH
TRBV30,PGGENEQY
TRBV18,ASSPQGALNTGELF
TRBV3-1/TRBV3-2,ASSRDRGAQAF
TRBV30,AWRRDSEAF
TRBV30,AWNRGTGRNQPQH
TRBV23-1,ASSPAVYGYT
TRBV3-1/TRBV3-2,ASSQGLAGGPPPDTQY
TRBV27,ASSPRQGASGYT
TRBV5-4,ASSLVGMNSPLH
TRBV28,ATGEGQTDYGYT
TRBV19,ASSPATGGLS
TRBV3-1/TRBV3-2,ASSPYGEGSYEQY
TRBV3-1/TRBV3-2,ASSQQDSNQPQH
TRBV5-4,ASSRIGVQETQY
TRBV3-1/TRBV3-2,ASSDESDRYNGYT
TRBV18,ASSPSTGGNTEAF
TRBV7-2,ASSLDGAGVKTQY
TRBV28,ASWRGGPHSEAF
TRBV15,ATSRDLAGAYEQY
TRBV28,ASRVIGLFMNTEAF
TRBV24-1,ATQGQGAQNYGYT
TRBV6-5,ASKGTSGRPGELF
TRBV5-1,ASLETGYGELF
TRBV19,ASNGGQGRDLYEQY